Sequencing of this T cell receptor beta chain was carried out in a study of post-analysis software for immune sequencing data. This CDR3 contains 14 residues. The ends lost 0 bases at V and 8 bases at J; junction bases unmatched: 4. Germline CDR1 and CDR2: DFQATT and SNEGSKA (reference sequence). TCR beta cDNA libraries had unique molecular identifiers. TCRdb redid the calling of the PCR reads with MiXCR, one entry per CDR3 protein. The profile shows just over 250,000 distinct CDR3 sequences, less than 40% of them singletons. This clonotype was seen ten or more times. Its antigen remains unidentified. General study results and limits: Among four or five TRBV segments more frequent in patients than controls were TRBV5-6, TRBV5-1 and TRBV20-1.

The V call is TRBV20-1, the J call TRBJ1-6; 7 bases line up with TRBD1. The clonotype comes from a girl aged 10-17 years with multiple sclerosis. Specimen: blood. The CDR3 sequence: CSAREGRGHSPLHF. In nucleotides, the CDR3 is TGCAGTGCTAGAGAGGGGAGGGGGCATTCACCCCTCCACTTT.